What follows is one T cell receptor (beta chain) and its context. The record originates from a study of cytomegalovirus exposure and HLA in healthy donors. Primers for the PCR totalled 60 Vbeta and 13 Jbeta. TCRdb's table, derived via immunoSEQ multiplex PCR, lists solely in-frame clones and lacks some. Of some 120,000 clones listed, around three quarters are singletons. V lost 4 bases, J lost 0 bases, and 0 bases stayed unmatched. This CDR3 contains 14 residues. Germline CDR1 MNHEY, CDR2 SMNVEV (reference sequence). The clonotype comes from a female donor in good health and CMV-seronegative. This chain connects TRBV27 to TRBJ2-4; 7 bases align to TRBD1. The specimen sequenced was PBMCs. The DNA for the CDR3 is TGTGCCAGCAGTTGGACAGGAGCCAAAAACATTCAGTACTTC. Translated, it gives CASSWTGAKNIQYF.